This passage covers 27 T cell receptor beta chains from one sample sequenced in a study of blood T cell repertoires in COVID-19 (dated by TCRdb to 2020 to 2021). Receptor amplification or capture employed the immunoSEQ multiplex PCR assay. In TCRdb, the immuneACCESS table is reduced to in-frame sequences with V and J assigned. These tables do not hold every clone; where another copy was compared, an unresolved V gene accounts for under half, and the others remain unexplained. The sample profile shows fewer than 300,000 clones; approximately 93% of them were found once. The top ten constitute 2% to 2.5% of the sample. Sequencing input: peripheral blood. The receptor source for this set is a woman younger than 45 with COVID-19, enrolled during active disease.

The V gene is TRBV5-5, the J gene TRBJ2-5, with unresolved D. This CDR3 comprises 13 residues. Trimming cost V 0 bases and J 5 bases, with 8 bases left between them. The germline V gene has CDR1 SGHKS and CDR2 YYEKEE (reference sequence). CDR3 nucleotides: TGTGCCAGCAGCTTGGTCGGGTTCGAGACCCAGTACTTC. Amino acid sequence: CASSLVGFETQYF.

V usage is TRBV6-5 and J usage is TRBJ2-2; D is perhaps TRBD2 (6 bases). Germline loops: CDR1 MNHEY, CDR2 SVGAGI. This CDR3 contains 14 residues. Trimming left V 6 bases short and J 7 bases short, with 15 bases between. CDR3 region: CASSKGLSGGELFF. The CDR3 nucleotides are TGTGCCAGCAGCAAGGGACTTTCCGGCGGGGAGCTGTTTTTT.

J is TRBJ2-1 and V is TRBV29-1, with 8 bases fitting TRBD1. Trimming at V came to 3 bases and at J to 5 bases, leaving 6 bases not matched to a gene. CDR1 is SQVTM, CDR2 ANQGSEA, per germline. This CDR3 has 14 amino acids. The DNA for the CDR3 is TGCAGCGTTGATACCGGGACAGGCAACAATGAGCAGTTCTTC. Translated, it gives CSVDTGTGNNEQFF.

V gene TRBV27 combines with J gene TRBJ2-7, with 12 bases aligning to TRBD2. CDR3 length: 12 amino acids. Germline V gene lookup returns CDR1 MNHEY and CDR2 SMNVEV (reference sequence). Losses at the gene ends were 11 bases for V and 3 bases for J; bases not matched to a gene: 2. This CDR3 is CASTSGSYEQYF. CDR3 nucleotides: TGTGCCTCGACTAGCGGGAGCTACGAGCAGTACTTC.

V is TRBV19 and J is TRBJ1-2; TRBD1 agrees at 10 bases. Germline CDR1 LNHDA, CDR2 SQIVND (reference sequence). This CDR3 region has 16 residues. The trim removed 7 bases at V and 2 bases at J, leaving 10 bases unmatched. CDR3 in amino acids: CASTPVRDRGNYGYTF. CDR3 bases: TGTGCCAGTACTCCGGTCCGGGACAGGGGAAACTATGGCTACACCTTC.

This clone was counted a single time. The rearrangement uses TRBV6-5 and TRBJ1-5; D gene uncertain. Germline V CDR1 and CDR2: MNHEY, SVGAGI. Trimming stripped 0 bases from V and 7 bases from J, with 10 bases between. The CDR3 contains 14 residues. This CDR3 reads CASSYSRVEQPQHF. The DNA of the CDR3 is TGTGCCAGCAGTTACTCCCGGGTTGAACAGCCCCAGCATTTT.

The chain is built from TRBV5-1 and TRBJ1-2, with 11 positions matching TRBD1. Germline CDR1 reads SGHRS; CDR2 reads YFSETQ. Losses at the gene ends were 5 bases for V and 7 bases for J; bases not matched to a gene: 16. The CDR3 contains 17 residues. The CDR3 DNA follows: TGCGCCAGCAGTTTTATCGGACAGGGGGCGATCGATCGTGGCTACACCTTC. Translating it yields CASSFIGQGAIDRGYTF.

The chain joins TRBV2 to TRBJ1-2, with D unclear. Germline-derived CDR1 and CDR2 are SNHLY and FYNNEI. Trimming took 7 bases from V and 5 from J, leaving 8 bases between them. There are 11 residues in the CDR3. CDR3 DNA: TGTGCCAGCACCCCGGGGTATGGCTACACCTTC. Its protein is CASTPGYGYTF.

J is TRBJ1-1 and V is TRBV5-1; a weak D match, TRBD1 (6 bases). CDR3 length equals 19 residues. Germline V gene data show CDR1 as SGHRS and CDR2 as YFSETQ. V was trimmed by 1 base and J by 4 bases, leaving 26 bases between them. The CDR3 loop is CASSLSYVLTGMGSTEAFF. DNA for the CDR3: TGCGCCAGCAGCTTGAGCTACGTATTAACAGGGATGGGGAGCACTGAAGCTTTCTTT.

The chain recombines TRBV5-4 with TRBJ2-7; 7 positions agree with TRBD2. V was pared by 0 bases and J by 3 bases, with 6 bases of the junction left unmatched. The CDR3 has 15 residues. The V gene's germline CDR1 is SGHNT and CDR2 YYREEE (reference sequence). The CDR3: CASSLAAGASYEQYF. The DNA of the CDR3 is TGTGCCAGCAGCTTGGCCGCGGGAGCGAGCTACGAGCAGTACTTC.

The chain uses TRBV30 and TRBJ2-6, with D uncertain. The CDR3 consists of 13 residues. In germline, CDR1 is GTSNPN, CDR2 SVGIG (reference sequence). V shed 6 bases and J shed 0 bases, with 6 bases lying between them. The CDR3 coding sequence is TGTGCCTGTATCCCCTCTGGGGCCAACGTCCTGACTTTC. Encoded protein: CACIPSGANVLTF. Full variable domain (remainder filled in from reference TRBV30 and TRBJ2-6): SQTIHQWPATLVQPVGSPLSLECTVEGTSNPNLYWYRQAAGRGLQLLFYSVGIGQISSEVPQNLSASRPQDRQFILSSKKLLLSDSGFYLCACIPSGANVLTFGAGSRLTVL.

V is TRBV9 and J is TRBJ2-1; D call uncertain. CDR1 and CDR2 from the germline V gene are SGDLS and YYNGEE. V was cut by 4 bases and J by 0 bases, with 11 bases left in between. There are 15 residues in the CDR3. The CDR3 sequence: CASSLWSASYNEQFF. In DNA, the CDR3 is TGTGCCAGCAGCCTCTGGAGCGCCTCCTACAATGAGCAGTTCTTC. Drawing the rest from reference TRBV9 and TRBJ2-1, the complete variable domain is DSGVTQTPKHLITATGQRVTLRCSPRSGDLSVYWYQQSLDQGLQFLIQYYNGEERAKGNILERFSAQQFPDLHSELNLSSLELGDSALYFCASSLWSASYNEQFFGPGTRLTVL.

This chain joins TRBV2 and TRBJ1-5; TRBD1 aligns across 8 bases. V shed 6 bases, J shed 0 bases, and the junction held 1 base outside the gene matches. The CDR3 is made up of 14 amino acids. The V gene's germline CDR1 is SNHLY and CDR2 FYNNEI. In nucleotides, the CDR3 is TGTGCCAGCAGCGGACAGGGTAGCAATCAGCCCCAGCATTTT. Protein: CASSGQGSNQPQHF.

The V gene is TRBV7-9, the J gene TRBJ1-2; D possibly corresponds to TRBD1 (6 bases). Trimming cost V 4 bases and J 3 bases, with 15 bases left between them. Germline V gene sequence: CDR1 SEHNR, CDR2 FQNEAQ (reference sequence). The CDR3 is 15 amino acids. The CDR3 reads CASSSVQGYDYGYTF. The CDR3 nucleotides read TGTGCCAGCAGCTCAGTTCAGGGGTATGACTATGGCTACACCTTC.

The chain joins TRBV10-3 to TRBJ2-5; 10 bases agree with TRBD2. J gave up 4 bases and V 0 bases, and 8 bases lay outside the gene matches. CDR1 and CDR2 (germline): ENHRY, SYGVKD. The CDR3 loop spans 17 amino acids. CDR3 coding DNA: TGTGCCATCAGTGAGTCGAGGGGGACTAGCGAAGGAGAGACCCAGTACTTC. This sequence encodes CAISESRGTSEGETQYF.

The V gene is TRBV19, the J gene TRBJ2-3; 9 bases map to TRBD2. The V and J ends lost 5 bases and 2 bases, in that order; junction bases with no gene match: 8. The CDR3 has 16 amino acids. CDR1 is LNHDA and CDR2 is SQIVND in the germline V gene (reference sequence). The CDR3 sequence: CASSPSSGRYTDTQYF. As DNA, the CDR3 is TGTGCCAGTAGTCCCTCCAGCGGGAGGTACACAGATACGCAGTATTTT.

The rearrangement links TRBV3-1 (or the pseudogene TRBV3-2) to TRBJ2-7; TRBD2 aligns across 12 bases. CDR1 LGHDT and CDR2 YNNKEL come from the germline V gene (reference sequence). The CDR3 extends over 19 amino acids. Trimming cost V 2 bases and J 6 bases; bases outside gene matches: 17. DNA of the CDR3: TGTGCCAGCAGCCAAAGGGTGACTAGCGGGAGAGCCAACGGGGCCGAGCAGTACTTC. Its protein product is CASSQRVTSGRANGAEQYF.

The rearrangement joins TRBV25-1 to TRBJ1-2; tentative D call: TRBD1 (5 bases). Deletions cut 6 bases from V and 0 bases from J, with 8 bases between. Germline CDR1 and CDR2: MGHDK and SYGVNS. CDR3 length: 13 residues. The CDR3 DNA follows: TGTGCCAGCAGAGCGACAGCTAACTATGGCTACACCTTC. It is translated as CASRATANYGYTF.

The chain employs TRBV6-5 and TRBJ1-5, with 8 bases fitting TRBD1. Germline values: CDR1 MNHEY, CDR2 SVGAGI. After removal of 4 bases from V and 6 bases from J, the junction contained 5 bases not matched to a gene. This CDR3 comprises 14 residues. The CDR3: CASSLDREFQPQHF. The CDR3 bases are TGTGCCAGCAGTTTGGACAGGGAATTTCAGCCCCAGCATTTT.

Notes on this clone: Germline is not matched at one junction end, which may reflect a read error. The chain links TRBV5-5 to TRBJ2-1, with 9 nucleotides matching TRBD2. The CDR3 contains 13 residues. The germline V gene has CDR1 SGHKS and CDR2 YYEKEE (reference sequence). DNA for the CDR3: TGTGCCAGCAGTTTGGGACTAGCCAATGAGCAGTTCTTC. The encoded protein is CASSLGLANEQFF.

There are many counts of this clone. The gene calls are TRBV7-9 and TRBJ2-7; D perhaps matches TRBD2 (7 bases). Trimming removed 2 bases at V and 2 bases at J, with 10 bases between. Per the germline V gene, CDR1 is SEHNR and CDR2 is FQNEAQ (reference sequence). This CDR3 has 14 amino acids. CDR3 region: CASSLSGTTYEQYF. The CDR3, as DNA: TGTGCCAGCAGCTTAAGCGGGACAACCTACGAGCAGTACTTC. Full variable domain (missing parts from reference TRBV7-9 and TRBJ2-7): DTGVSQNPRHKITKRGQNVTFRCDPISEHNRLYWYRQTLGQGPEFLTYFQNEAQLEKSRLLSDRFSAERPKGSFSTLEIQRTEQGDSAMYLCASSLSGTTYEQYFGPGTRLTVT.

In this sample, this clone turned up once. The rearrangement links TRBV6-5 to TRBJ1-2; D not resolved. The germline V gene has CDR1 MNHEY and CDR2 SVGAGI. There are 12 residues in the CDR3. V was pared by 6 bases and J by 14 bases, with 19 bases between. CDR3 sequence reads: CASSGGLEDWTF. The DNA of the CDR3 is TGTGCCAGCAGCGGCGGCCTTGAGGACTGGACCTTC.

The chain links TRBV5-1 to TRBJ2-1; 9 nucleotides match TRBD1. Trimming at V came to 5 bases and at J to 8 bases, leaving 8 bases not matched to a gene. The CDR3 covers 14 residues. Germline CDR1 and CDR2: SGHRS and YFSETQ. The CDR3 loop is CASRGGTGNHEQFF. DNA of the CDR3: TGCGCCAGCAGAGGTGGGACAGGGAACCATGAGCAGTTCTTC.

The chain has TRBV25-1 and TRBJ2-1; D might be TRBD2 (5 bases). The CDR3 has 15 residues. Germline CDR1 reads MGHDK; CDR2 reads SYGVNS. The germline V and J ends were trimmed by 2 bases and 3 bases, with 11 bases remaining between them. The CDR3 spells CASSESGSFYNEQFF. The CDR3 DNA reads as TGTGCCAGCAGTGAAAGCGGAAGTTTCTACAATGAGCAGTTCTTC.

The V gene is TRBV20-1, the J gene TRBJ1-4, with 7 nucleotides matching TRBD1. The CDR3 is made up of 14 amino acids. With 3 bases clipped from V and 4 bases from J, the junction kept 5 bases outside the gene matches. Germline-derived CDR1 and CDR2 are DFQATT and SNEGSKA (reference sequence). CDR3 coding DNA: TGCAGTGCTAGTTACAGGGGAGGTAATGAAAAACTGTTTTTT. Translation gives CSASYRGGNEKLFF.

The V and J genes are TRBV27 and TRBJ2-1; a possible D gene is TRBD2 (6 bases). V was pared by 3 bases and J by 5 bases, with 8 bases between. The germline V gene encodes CDR1 MNHEY and CDR2 SMNVEV (reference sequence). CDR3 size: 13 residues. CDR3 protein: CASSLTSNNEQFF. CDR3 in DNA: TGTGCCAGCAGTTTGACTAGTAACAATGAGCAGTTCTTC.

The chain recombines TRBV5-1 with TRBJ1-1, with 7 bases identical to TRBD1. V shed 2 bases and J 4 bases; nucleotides not matched to a gene: 5. The germline V gene encodes CDR1 SGHRS and CDR2 YFSETQ. CDR3 length equals 14 residues. CDR3 DNA: TGCGCCAGCAGCTTCGGACAGGAGGCCACTGAAGCTTTCTTT. Translated: CASSFGQEATEAFF.